A single sample gave rise to the 19 T cell receptor beta chains below, sequenced in a study of molecular identifiers for immune sequencing clone quantification (dated by TCRdb to the late 2010s). Library preparation was by PCR. Sequenced on a NextSeq 500. TCRdb handled the public reads itself, with Q25 trimming in fastp and clone calling in MiXCR, and kept productive beta chains. Each CDR3 protein appears once, grouped with its most common genes and DNA. For this sample there are over 550,000 distinct CDR3 sequences; about 25% appear just once. The ten largest clonotypes hold about 0.84% of the sample. Sequencing input: naive CD8+ T cells from blood, with Jurkat cell RNA spiked in. In the paper's terms, the cell subset or site label means: FACS-sorted CD8+CD4-CCR7+CD45RA+ naive T cells. All receptors come from a human donor in good health. Some libraries in this study had Jurkat cell RNA spiked in.

A word on this clonotype: A much larger clonotype is one base distant, so this may be a read error. The chain combines TRBV4-3 with TRBJ2-6, with D perhaps assigned TRBD1 or TRBD2 (5 bases each). CDR1 is LGHNA, CDR2 YSLEER, per germline. The CDR3 length is 16 residues. The DNA for the CDR3 is TGCGCCAGCAGCCCGGGACCGAACTCTGGGGCCAACGTCCTGTCTTTC. It translates to CASSPGPNSGANVLSF.

This clonotype was seen repeatedly, ten times or more. The rearrangement links TRBV29-1 to TRBJ2-3, with 14 bases aligning to TRBD2. J gave up 3 bases and V 7 bases, and 3 bases lay outside the gene matches. CDR3 size: 14 residues. Germline V gives CDR1 SQVTM, CDR2 ANQGSEA. CDR3 coding DNA: TGCAGCGGAGGGACTAGCGGGAGAACAGATACGCAGTATTTT. This codes for CSGGTSGRTDTQYF.

As regards this clonotype: Given a much more abundant clone one base away, this may be a read error. The genes are TRBV6-1 and TRBJ1-1, with 9 positions matching TRBD1. The CDR3 is 16 amino acids. Germline CDR1 reads MNHNS; CDR2 reads SASEGT. The CDR3 DNA follows: TGTGCCAGCAGTGCCGGGACAGGGACCATGAACACTGAAGCTCTCTTT. Translation gives CASSAGTGTMNTEALF.

The gene calls are TRBV7-8 and TRBJ2-5, with D possibly being TRBD1 or TRBD2 (5 bases each). Between the trimmed V and J ends, which lost 2 bases and 1 base, there was a span of 26 bases. Germline values: CDR1 SGHVS, CDR2 FQNEAQ. This CDR3 has 20 residues. The CDR3 is CASSLPRLGVGEFAQETQYF. The CDR3, as DNA: TGTGCCAGCAGCTTACCCCGCCTGGGAGTGGGGGAGTTTGCCCAAGAGACCCAGTACTTC.

Turning to this clonotype: This may be a read error, as it is one base from a much larger clone. The CDR3 spells CASRDRYSNQPQHF. The CDR3 nucleotides are TGTGCCAGCAGGGACAGGTATAGCAATCAGCCCCAGCATTTT. The V call is TRBV28, the J call TRBJ1-5; 7 bases map to TRBD1. The CDR3 covers 14 residues. Germline-derived CDR1 and CDR2 are MDHEN and SYDVKM. With 6 bases clipped from V and 0 bases from J, the junction kept 2 bases outside the gene matches.

The CDR3 nucleotides are TGTGCCAGCAGTATCAGGGGTCCCTACGAGCAGTACTTC. This codes for CASSIRGPYEQYF. This chain links TRBV12-3 or TRBV12-4 with TRBJ2-7; TRBD1 might be the D (6 bases). This CDR3 spans 13 amino acids. V was cut by 5 bases and J by 2 bases, with 10 bases left in between.

This clonotype was seen many times. The chain employs TRBV12-5 and TRBJ1-1; D unresolved. V lost 1 base to trimming and J lost 7 bases, with 19 bases between them. The germline gives CDR1 LGHNT, CDR2 FRNRAP. This CDR3 is built from 16 residues. CDR3 nucleotides: TGTGCTAGTGGTTTGGCTTCTGGGCAATCGCCGAGTGAAGCTTTCTTT. It yields the protein CASGLASGQSPSEAFF.

Many counts were recorded for this clonotype. V usage is TRBV5-1 and J usage is TRBJ1-2, with a tentative D call TRBD1 (6 bases). CDR3 length: 18 residues. Germline V lookup: CDR1 SGHRS, CDR2 YFSETQ. Trimming removed 4 bases at V and 8 bases at J, with 30 bases between. CDR3 coding DNA: TGCGCCAGCAGCCCCGCCACCGGGGGCCGGACTATCAGCTTGGGCTACACCTTC. Encoded protein: CASSPATGGRTISLGYTF. The full variable domain, with the rest looked up from reference TRBV5-1 and TRBJ1-2, is KAGVTQTPRYLIKTRGQQVTLSCSPISGHRSVSWYQQTPGQGLQFLFEYFSETQRNKGNFPGRFSGRQFSNSRSEMNVSTLELGDSALYLCASSPATGGRTISLGYTFGSGTRLTVV.

This clonotype was observed a few times. The V gene is TRBV6-5, the J gene TRBJ1-2; 7 bases align to TRBD1. The CDR3 consists of 13 residues. Germline CDR1 and CDR2: MNHEY and SVGAGI. V was pared by 7 bases and J by 8 bases, with 10 bases of the junction left unmatched. CDR3 loop: CASTKTGQRGYTF. The CDR3 DNA sequence: TGTGCCAGCACCAAGACAGGGCAAAGGGGCTACACCTTC.

With regard to this clonotype: This may be a read error, as it is one base from a much larger clone. This sequence joins TRBV28 and TRBJ1-1; D gene uncertain. The CDR3 is 12 residues long. Germline values: CDR1 MDHEN, CDR2 SYDVKM. The CDR3 region is CGSSLGRGEAFF. CDR3 DNA: TGTGGCAGCAGTTTAGGACGGGGTGAAGCTTTCTTT.

This clonotype was observed a handful of times. The rearrangement uses TRBV6-1 and TRBJ1-5; D gene unclear. Deletions cut 5 bases from V and 0 bases from J, with 20 bases between. CDR1 and CDR2 (germline): MNHNS, SASEGT. This CDR3 has 18 amino acids. In DNA form, the CDR3 reads TGTGCCAGCAGTTTAAAGGAGGCTTGGGTTTATAGCAATCAGCCCCAGCATTTT. Its protein product is CASSLKEAWVYSNQPQHF.

With respect to this clonotype: The CDR3 ends on some other residue instead of the conserved phenylalanine or tryptophan, so this is likely a read error. This rearrangement joins TRBV4-1 to TRBJ1-1, with a weak D call TRBD1 (5 bases). CDR1 and CDR2 (germline): MGHRA, YSYEKL. V lost 1 base to trimming and J lost 4 bases, with 16 bases between them. The CDR3 has 16 residues. As DNA, the CDR3 is TGCGCCAGCAGCCAAGGGGGCACGGGGGGTAGCACTGAAGCTTTCTTG. Its protein is CASSQGGTGGSTEAFL.

Comment on this clonotype: Being one base from a much bigger clone, this may be a read error. The chain carries TRBV6-5 and TRBJ2-7; 8 bases match TRBD1. CDR3 length: 14 amino acids. Germline V gene lookup returns CDR1 MNHEY and CDR2 SVGAGI. Written as DNA, the CDR3 is TGTGCCAGCAGATTGACAGGGGCAGGCTACGAGCAGCACTTC. As protein: CASRLTGAGYEQHF.

This clonotype was detected a few times. The DNA of the CDR3 is TGCAGTGCTTTCGGGGACAGCGGCTTGTGGGAGCAGTACTTC. As protein: CSAFGDSGLWEQYF. The V and J genes are TRBV20-1 and TRBJ2-7, with 7 bases that match TRBD1. Per germline, CDR1 DFQATT and CDR2 SNEGSKA (reference sequence). The CDR3 covers 14 residues. V trimming: 5 bases; J trimming: 7 bases; junction bases outside the gene matches: 14.

Notes on this clonotype: A much larger clone differs by one base, so this may be a read error. The chain joins TRBV28 to TRBJ1-5; D gene unclear. The CDR3 covers 15 residues. V lost 2 bases, J lost 0 bases, and 8 bases lay in between. Germline V CDR1 and CDR2: MDHEN, SYDVKM. The CDR3 region is CASSLATYSNQPQHF. The CDR3 nucleotides read TGTGCCAGCAGTTTAGCGACTTATAGCAATCAGCCCCAGCATTTT.

In this sample, this clonotype turned up many times. The chain has TRBV5-1 and TRBJ2-7; 7 nucleotides line up with TRBD1. CDR1 and CDR2 from the germline V gene are SGHRS and YFSETQ. With V trimmed by 4 bases and J by 4 bases, 2 bases remained unmatched. The CDR3 loop spans 12 amino acids. CDR3 sequence reads: CASSTGQYEQYF. The CDR3 bases are TGCGCCAGCAGCACGGGACAGTACGAGCAGTACTTC.

Only a few counts were recorded for this clonotype. The genes are TRBV6-5 and TRBJ2-3; TRBD2 matches 8 bases. Germline V gene lookup returns CDR1 MNHEY and CDR2 SVGAGI. V trimming: 2 bases; J trimming: 7 bases; junction bases outside the gene matches: 8. The CDR3 totals 15 residues. Here the CDR3 DNA reads TGTGCCAGCAGTTACGGGCGGGGGGCTGAGTATACGCAGTATTTT. Translated, it gives CASSYGRGAEYTQYF.

This sequence joins TRBV28 and TRBJ2-2, with 7 bases fitting TRBD2. This CDR3 contains 17 residues. Germline values: CDR1 MDHEN, CDR2 SYDVKM. V gave up 2 bases and J gave up 1 base; unmatched junction bases: 7. This chain's CDR3 is CASSLRAGLRNTGELFF. In DNA form, the CDR3 reads TGTGCCAGCAGTTTACGAGCGGGACTGCGGAACACCGGGGAGCTGTTTTTT.

The V and J genes are TRBV10-2 and TRBJ1-2, with unresolved D. V shed 3 bases and J shed 4 bases, with 21 bases lying between them. Germline CDR1 and CDR2: WSHSY and SAAADI. This CDR3 spans 17 amino acids. The CDR3: CASSDYESAGRAYGYTF. Here the CDR3 DNA reads TGCGCCAGCAGTGATTATGAGAGCGCTGGGAGGGCCTATGGCTACACCTTC.